This TCR beta chain was sequenced for a study of T cell changes during pregnancy in multiple sclerosis. The method was immunoSEQ multiplex PCR; TCRdb's version includes in-frame clones alone and lacks a portion of them. The data contain some 51,000 clones, 90% to 95% of them seen just once; the ten biggest clones take up around 4.2%. The length of the CDR3 is 15 residues. Trimming took off 4 bases at V and 7 bases at J, with 19 bases between the two ends. CDR1 and CDR2 from the germline V gene are SGHAT and FQNNGV. Sample: CD8+ T cells from peripheral blood mononuclear cells, taken in the first trimester of pregnancy. V and J are TRBV11-2 and TRBJ1-1; possible D gene TRBD1, 5 bases. The sequence was collected from a female donor with multiple sclerosis, enrolled in a pregnancy study. The CDR3 loop is CASSSQGLSGNEAFF. CDR3 sequence (DNA): TGTGCCAGCAGCTCCCAGGGTCTTAGTGGTAATGAAGCTTTCTTT.